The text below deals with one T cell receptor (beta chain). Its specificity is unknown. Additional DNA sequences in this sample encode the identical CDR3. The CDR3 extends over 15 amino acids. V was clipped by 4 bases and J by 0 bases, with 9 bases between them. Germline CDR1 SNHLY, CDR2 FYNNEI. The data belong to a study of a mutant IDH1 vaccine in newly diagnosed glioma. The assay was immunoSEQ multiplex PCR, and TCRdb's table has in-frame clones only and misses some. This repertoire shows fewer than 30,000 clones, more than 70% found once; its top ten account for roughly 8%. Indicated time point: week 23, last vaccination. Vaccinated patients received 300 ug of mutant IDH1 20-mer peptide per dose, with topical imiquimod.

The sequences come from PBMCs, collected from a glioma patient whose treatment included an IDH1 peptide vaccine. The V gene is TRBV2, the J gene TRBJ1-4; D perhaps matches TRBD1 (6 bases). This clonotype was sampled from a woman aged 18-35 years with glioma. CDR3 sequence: CASSGDTSTNEKLFF. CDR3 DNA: TGTGCCAGCAGTGGGGACACATCAACTAATGAAAAACTGTTTTTT.